These 9 T cell receptor beta chains originate from one sample sequenced in a study of vaccination effects on CD4 cells after COVID-19. CD4+ T cells were isolated after less than 12 days of culture. As their vaccination, participants received two doses of either BNT162b2 or mRNA-1273. This table comes from immunoSEQ multiplex PCR, and its TCRdb copy is limited to in-frame clones, with some not included. The data contain approximately 30,000 clones, 74% of them singletons. Their cognate antigens are unknown. The material was CD4+ T cells from PBMCs cultured without peptide, obtained after COVID-19 vaccination. The source of these receptors is a human donor who received a COVID-19 vaccine.

This chain links TRBV15 with TRBJ2-3; D call uncertain. The germline gives CDR1 LNHNV, CDR2 YYDKDF (reference sequence). CDR3 length: 15 residues. V was pared by 5 bases and J by 3 bases, with 15 bases between. Here the CDR3 reads CATSYGLQSTDTQYF. The CDR3 DNA is TGTGCCACCAGCTATGGTCTGCAGTCTACAGATACGCAGTATTTT. Supplemented by reference TRBV15 and TRBJ2-3, the full variable domain reads DAMVIQNPRYQVTQFGKPVTLSCSQTLNHNVMYWYQQKSSQAPKLLFHYYDKDFNNEADTPDNFQSRRPNTSFCFLDIRSPGLGDTAMYLCATSYGLQSTDTQYFGPGTRLTVL.

The chain recombines TRBV2 with TRBJ2-7; D is uncertain. Per the germline V gene, CDR1 is SNHLY and CDR2 is FYNNEI. V lost 3 bases and J 2 bases, leaving 5 bases between the germline ends. This CDR3 region has 12 residues. The CDR3 coding sequence is TGTGCCAGCAGTGACGGCCCCTACGAGCAGTACTTC. This sequence encodes CASSDGPYEQYF.

The rearrangement uses TRBV19 and TRBJ2-2; 9 positions agree with TRBD2. The germline V gene has CDR1 LNHDA and CDR2 SQIVND (reference sequence). The CDR3 has 16 amino acids. Germline trimming cut 3 bases from V and 4 bases from J; bases unmatched to any gene: 6. Here the CDR3 DNA reads TGTGCCAGTAGTATTCTGGGCGGGAGGGTCACCGGGGAGCTGTTTTTT. Encoded protein: CASSILGGRVTGELFF.

J is TRBJ2-7 and V is TRBV2; no reliable D call. The V gene lost 3 bases and the J gene lost 0 bases, with 12 bases spanning the gap. This CDR3 is built from 15 residues. CDR1 SNHLY and CDR2 FYNNEI come from the germline V gene. This CDR3 reads CASSDRGTASYEQYF. The CDR3 nucleotides are TGTGCCAGCAGTGATCGAGGTACAGCCTCCTACGAGCAGTACTTC.

J is TRBJ1-3 and V is TRBV5-1; D gene unclear. The V gene's germline CDR1 is SGHRS and CDR2 YFSETQ. The ends were cut back, 4 bases at V and 0 bases at J, with 17 bases in the middle. The CDR3 has 17 amino acids. CDR3 protein: CASSPRLSTYSGNTIYF. The CDR3 DNA is TGCGCCAGCAGCCCACGTCTGTCGACATACTCTGGAAACACCATATATTTT.

The chain recombines TRBV30 with TRBJ2-7; D might be TRBD1 or TRBD2, each matching 5 bases. The germline gives CDR1 GTSNPN, CDR2 SVGIG (reference sequence). V shed 2 bases and J shed 2 bases, with 10 bases lying between them. The CDR3 spans 13 residues. The CDR3 coding sequence is TGTGCCTGGAGTAGGGACGGAACCTACGAGCAGTACTTC. This gives the protein CAWSRDGTYEQYF.

With regard to this clone: The junction departs from germline at one end; a sequencing error may be responsible. V is TRBV2 and J is TRBJ1-1; D is undetermined. Germline CDR1 reads SNHLY; CDR2 reads FYNNEI. This CDR3 contains 12 residues. CDR3 sequence (DNA): TGTGCCAGCCGTGAGCAGAACACTGAAGCTTTCTTT. This encodes CASREQNTEAFF.

The chain carries TRBV5-1 and TRBJ1-1; D possibly corresponds to TRBD1 (6 bases). The V end was cut by 4 bases, the J end by 1 base, with 14 bases between. Germline V lookup: CDR1 SGHRS, CDR2 YFSETQ. The CDR3 is made up of 15 amino acids. DNA of the CDR3: TGCGCCAGCAGCAAGAAAACAGGGCCGAACACTGAAGCTTTCTTT. Translation: CASSKKTGPNTEAFF.

V and J are TRBV5-1 and TRBJ2-7, with D perhaps given as TRBD1 or TRBD2 (5 bases each). Germline V lookup: CDR1 SGHRS, CDR2 YFSETQ. V was trimmed by 4 bases and J by 7 bases, leaving 18 bases between them. The CDR3 totals 14 residues. DNA of the CDR3: TGCGCCAGCAGCCTGGACGGGACCTCGAGGGAGCAGTACTTC. Translated, it gives CASSLDGTSREQYF.